One sample yielded the 13 T cell receptor beta chains listed below, sequenced in a study of blood T cells in healthy people across ages. Primed by a sample-barcoded 5' primer and a J-beta primer mix, a second PCR proceeded for 7 to 11 cycles. Using its own MiXCR run on the 5' RACE reads, TCRdb lists one record per CDR3 protein. The sample holds roughly 2 million distinct CDR3 sequences, less than 50% seen once. The sequenced material came from blood. The receptors were sampled from a woman between 40 and 50 years old in good health.

The CDR3 reads CASSSDGTQGDQETQYF. In DNA form, the CDR3 reads TGTGCCAGCAGCTCCGACGGGACCCAGGGGGACCAAGAGACCCAGTACTTC. The chain has TRBV7-3 and TRBJ2-5, with 7 bases matching TRBD1. The CDR3 runs 17 residues. The V segment lost 4 bases and the J segment 0 bases; nucleotides outside the gene matches: 11. CDR1 is SGHTA, CDR2 FQGTGA, per germline.

V usage is TRBV9 and J usage is TRBJ2-5, with D maybe TRBD1 (6 bases). The germline V and J ends were trimmed by 6 bases and 4 bases, with 19 bases remaining between them. The germline V gene has CDR1 SGDLS and CDR2 YYNGEE. The CDR3 length is 15 residues. This CDR3 is CASTRQASSIETQYF. CDR3 nucleotide sequence: TGTGCCAGCACCCGACAGGCCTCGTCCATAGAGACCCAGTACTTC.

This clonotype was seen just once. This may be a read error: a much more frequent sequence differs by one nucleotide. This chain uses TRBV20-1 with TRBJ2-5; D is unresolved. The length of the CDR3 is 12 residues. CDR1 and CDR2 (germline): DFQATT, SNEGSKA (reference sequence). The CDR3 region is CSAGNHHETQYF. DNA for the CDR3: TGCAGTGCTGGAAACCACCACGAGACCCAGTACTTC.

This clonotype has just a few counts. This chain connects TRBV7-8 to TRBJ2-7; 10 bases are a match to TRBD2. CDR3 length: 14 amino acids. The V gene end was trimmed by 7 bases and the J gene end by 2 bases; junction bases not matched to a gene: 5. Germline V gene lookup returns CDR1 SGHVS and CDR2 FQNEAQ. CDR3 amino acids: CASTLAGAPYEQYF. The CDR3 coding sequence is TGTGCCAGCACCCTAGCGGGGGCCCCCTACGAGCAGTACTTC.

In its sample, this clonotype was seen many times. The junction and the germline gene differ at one end; a read error may be behind it. The V gene is TRBV5-1, the J gene TRBJ2-3, with TRBD1 as a possible D gene (6 bases). The germline V gene encodes CDR1 SGHRS and CDR2 YFSETQ. The CDR3 length is 14 residues. CDR3 DNA sequence: TGTGCCAGCAGCTGGGGGACAAGCACAGATACGCAGTATTTT. Its translation is CASSWGTSTDTQYF.

This clonotype has a handful of counts. One end of the junction does not line up with germline, which may come from a read error. V and J are TRBV7-9 and TRBJ2-3; 9 positions agree with TRBD1. The germline V gene encodes CDR1 SEHNR and CDR2 FQNEAQ (reference sequence). This CDR3 spans 15 amino acids. CDR3 residues: CASSYTGGASDTQYF. CDR3 nucleotide sequence: TGTGCCAGCAGCTATACAGGGGGCGCATCAGATACACAGTATTTT.

This clonotype showed up just a few times. The chain links TRBV9 to TRBJ2-3, with D unclear. The germline CDR1 and CDR2 sequences are SGDLS and YYNGEE. The V gene lost 0 bases and the J gene lost 2 bases, with 7 bases spanning the gap. The length of the CDR3 is 14 residues. Here the CDR3 DNA reads TGTGCCAGCAGCGTAGACGCCAACACAGATACGCAGTATTTT. It yields the protein CASSVDANTDTQYF.

The chain couples TRBV28 to TRBJ2-1; D is undetermined. V was clipped by 10 bases and J by 4 bases, with 11 bases between them. Germline-derived CDR1 and CDR2 are MDHEN and SYDVKM. This CDR3 has 12 amino acids. This CDR3 is CATSAEYNEQFF. CDR3 nucleotide sequence: TGTGCCACCTCTGCGGAATACAATGAGCAGTTCTTC.

V gene TRBV7-9 combines with J gene TRBJ1-2; maybe TRBD1 (5 bases). Germline CDR1 SEHNR, CDR2 FQNEAQ (reference sequence). Trimming shortened V by 5 bases and J by 8 bases, and 18 bases separated the two germline ends. CDR3 length: 14 amino acids. This CDR3 reads CASSSSGRDHGYTF. The DNA for the CDR3 is TGTGCCAGCAGCAGCTCTGGCAGGGATCACGGCTACACCTTC.

The chain is built from TRBV9 and TRBJ1-2, with 10 bases lining up with TRBD1. Germline-derived CDR1 and CDR2 are SGDLS and YYNGEE. The ends lost 0 bases at V and 3 bases at J; junction bases unmatched: 2. This CDR3 comprises 15 residues. The CDR3 DNA is TGTGCCAGCAGCGTAGTGGGACAGGGGCACTATGGCTACACCTTC. Protein sequence: CASSVVGQGHYGYTF.

The chain recombines TRBV13 with TRBJ2-3; 9 bases are a match to TRBD1. The length of the CDR3 is 12 residues. Unmatched junction bases numbered 2, after V lost 8 bases and J lost 5 bases. The V gene's germline CDR1 is PRHDT and CDR2 FYEKMQ (reference sequence). CDR3 DNA: TGTGCCAGCGGACAGGGGAGAGATACGCAGTATTTT. It yields the protein CASGQGRDTQYF.

The chain couples TRBV6-5 to TRBJ1-5; D is unclear. The germline V gene encodes CDR1 MNHEY and CDR2 SVGAGI. Trimming shortened V by 6 bases and J by 3 bases, and 9 bases separated the two germline ends. CDR3 length: 13 residues. In DNA, the CDR3 is TGTGCCAGCAGCCAGTTTGACAATCAGCCCCAGCATTTT. It specifies CASSQFDNQPQHF.

The chain has TRBV7-9 and TRBJ2-3; TRBD2 is a possible D gene (6 bases). V lost 1 base and J lost 6, with 14 bases in between. This CDR3 contains 15 residues. From germline, CDR1 is SEHNR and CDR2 FQNEAQ (reference sequence). The CDR3 sequence is CASSLGDSAGDTQYF. The CDR3 DNA reads as TGTGCCAGCAGCTTAGGGGACTCGGCCGGCGATACGCAGTATTTT.